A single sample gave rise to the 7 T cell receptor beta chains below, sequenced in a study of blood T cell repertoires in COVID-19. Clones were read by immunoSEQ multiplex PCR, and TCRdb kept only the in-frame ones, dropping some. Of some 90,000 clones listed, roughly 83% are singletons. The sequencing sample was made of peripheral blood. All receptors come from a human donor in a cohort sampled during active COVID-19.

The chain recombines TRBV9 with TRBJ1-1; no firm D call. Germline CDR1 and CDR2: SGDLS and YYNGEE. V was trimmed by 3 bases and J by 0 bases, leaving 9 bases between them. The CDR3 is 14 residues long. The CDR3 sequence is CASSADIMNTEAFF. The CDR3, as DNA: TGTGCCAGCAGCGCCGACATCATGAACACTGAAGCTTTCTTT.

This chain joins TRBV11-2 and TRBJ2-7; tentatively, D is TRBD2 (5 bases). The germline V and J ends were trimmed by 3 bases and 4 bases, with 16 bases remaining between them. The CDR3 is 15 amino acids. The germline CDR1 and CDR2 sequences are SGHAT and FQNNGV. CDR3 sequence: CASSFWYTGDYEQYF. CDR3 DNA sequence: TGTGCCAGCAGCTTCTGGTATACCGGGGATTACGAGCAGTACTTC.

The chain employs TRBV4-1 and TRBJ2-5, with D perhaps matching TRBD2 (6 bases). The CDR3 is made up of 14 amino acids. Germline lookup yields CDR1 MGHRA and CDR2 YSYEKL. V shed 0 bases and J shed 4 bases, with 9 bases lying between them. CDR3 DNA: TGCGCCAGCAGCCAAGATGGGGGGAGAGAGACCCAGTACTTC. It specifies CASSQDGGRETQYF.

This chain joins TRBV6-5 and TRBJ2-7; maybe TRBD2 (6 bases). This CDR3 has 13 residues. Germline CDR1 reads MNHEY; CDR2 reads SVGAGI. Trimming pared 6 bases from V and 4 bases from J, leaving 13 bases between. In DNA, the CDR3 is TGTGCCAGCAGACCCCTTGCGGGGTACGAGCAGTACTTC. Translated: CASRPLAGYEQYF.

The CDR3 DNA reads as TGCGCCAGCACTCCTCCGGGGGGTAGTGAGCAGTTCTTC. Protein sequence: CASTPPGGSEQFF. V gene TRBV10-2 combines with J gene TRBJ2-1; TRBD2 agrees at 7 bases. The CDR3 contains 13 residues. Losses at the gene ends were 7 bases for V and 9 bases for J; bases not matched to a gene: 9. Germline V gives CDR1 WSHSY, CDR2 SAAADI.

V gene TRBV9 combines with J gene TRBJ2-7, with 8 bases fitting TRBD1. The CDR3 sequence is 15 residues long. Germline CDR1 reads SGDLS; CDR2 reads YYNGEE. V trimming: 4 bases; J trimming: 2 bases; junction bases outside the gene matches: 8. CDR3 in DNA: TGTGCCAGCAGCCCCGTGGACAGGGCCCCCTACGAGCAGTACTTC. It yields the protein CASSPVDRAPYEQYF.

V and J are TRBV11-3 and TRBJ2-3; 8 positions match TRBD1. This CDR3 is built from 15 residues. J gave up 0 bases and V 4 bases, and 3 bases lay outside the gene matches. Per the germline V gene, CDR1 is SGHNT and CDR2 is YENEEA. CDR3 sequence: CASSSTGGSTDTQYF. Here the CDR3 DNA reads TGTGCCAGCAGCTCTACAGGGGGTAGCACAGATACGCAGTATTTT.